A single sample gave rise to the 28 T cell receptor beta chains below, sequenced in a study of tumor-infiltrating lymphocytes in localized non-small cell lung cancer. Profiling relied on immunoSEQ multiplex PCR, and the TCRdb table lists in-frame clones only, not all of them. The table shows under 15,000 clones, with approximately 83% occurring only once. Sample: uninvolved lung tissue not adjacent to the tumor. The source of these receptors is a human donor with non-small cell lung cancer.

The table lists this clone with a count of one. The J gene is TRBJ1-2, the V gene TRBV28; D remains ambiguous. Trimming cost V 8 bases and J 4 bases, with 14 bases left between them. CDR3 length equals 13 residues. Germline assignment: CDR1 MDHEN and CDR2 SYDVKM. CDR3 sequence: CASGLDGVYGYTF. DNA for the CDR3: TGTGCCAGCGGCCTCGATGGGGTCTATGGCTACACCTTC.

The CDR3 DNA sequence: TGTGCCACTCAAGTAGCGGGGGGAACCTACGAGCAGTACTTC. Protein product: CATQVAGGTYEQYF. This chain joins TRBV10-3 and TRBJ2-7; 10 bases line up with TRBD2. Trimming took 10 bases from V and 2 from J; bases not matched to a gene: 8. This CDR3 has 14 amino acids. Germline lookup yields CDR1 ENHRY and CDR2 SYGVKD.

The genes are TRBV10-2 and TRBJ1-6; TRBD1 matches at 9 bases. V was clipped by 3 bases and J by 7 bases; unmatched bases: 1. The CDR3 is 14 amino acids. Germline V CDR1 and CDR2: WSHSY, SAAADI. The CDR3 spells CASSEGQGNSPLHF. CDR3 bases: TGCGCCAGCAGTGAAGGACAGGGGAATTCACCCCTCCACTTT.

This clone came up a few times. The chain recombines TRBV6-1 with TRBJ2-5, with D uncertain. CDR1 and CDR2 (germline): MNHNS, SASEGT. This CDR3 comprises 14 residues. The ends were cut back, 1 base at V and 1 base at J, with 7 bases in the middle. Here the CDR3 DNA reads TGTGCCAGCAGTGAAGGCAGCAGCCAAGAGACCCAGTACTTC. Translating it yields CASSEGSSQETQYF.

The chain couples TRBV7-8 to TRBJ2-5, with 9 bases fitting TRBD1. J lost 4 bases, V lost 5 bases, and 5 bases had no gene match. This CDR3 spans 14 amino acids. Germline CDR1 and CDR2: SGHVS and FQNEAQ. In nucleotides, the CDR3 is TGTGCCAGCAGCCAAGGGACAGGGAGAGAGACCCAGTACTTC. This codes for CASSQGTGRETQYF.

This chain joins TRBV11-2 and TRBJ1-2; D possibly corresponds to TRBD1 (5 bases). CDR1 and CDR2 (germline): SGHAT, FQNNGV. The germline V and J ends were trimmed by 0 bases and 8 bases, with 16 bases remaining between them. The CDR3 runs to 15 residues. The CDR3 nucleotides read TGTGCCAGCAGCTTAGATCGAGTGGCGGGGGGAGGCTACACCTTC. Protein product: CASSLDRVAGGGYTF.

The chain couples TRBV25-1 to TRBJ1-1; D is unclear. Germline CDR1 and CDR2: MGHDK and SYGVNS. There are 14 residues in the CDR3. V was cut by 3 bases and J by 0 bases, with 8 bases left in between. The chain's CDR3 is CASSDSQVNTEAFF. CDR3 nucleotides: TGTGCCAGCAGTGATAGCCAGGTGAACACTGAAGCTTTCTTT. The whole variable domain, filled in from reference TRBV25-1 and TRBJ1-1, reads EADIYQTPRYLVIGTGKKITLECSQTMGHDKMYWYQQDPGMELHLIHYSYGVNSTEKGDLSSESTVSRIRTEHFPLTLESARPSHTSQYLCASSDSQVNTEAFFGQGTRLTVV.

V and J are TRBV2 and TRBJ1-1, with 7 bases lining up with TRBD1. V lost 6 bases, J lost 4 bases, and 8 bases stayed unmatched. Germline V lookup: CDR1 SNHLY, CDR2 FYNNEI. CDR3 size: 14 residues. CDR3 nucleotides: TGTGCCAGCAGCCCGGGACAGATTATCACTGAAGCTTTCTTT. Protein sequence: CASSPGQIITEAFF.

The chain couples TRBV7-9 to TRBJ1-6; TRBD1 might be the D (5 bases). Germline CDR1 SEHNR, CDR2 FQNEAQ (reference sequence). The CDR3 extends over 15 amino acids. The ends were cut back, 2 bases at V and 8 bases at J, with 13 bases in the middle. The CDR3 coding sequence is TGTGCCAGCAGCTTACCGGGGGAAATTGATTCACCCCTCCACTTT. Amino acids: CASSLPGEIDSPLHF.

This chain uses TRBV5-1 with TRBJ2-3; TRBD2 agrees at 8 bases. CDR1 and CDR2 (germline): SGHRS, YFSETQ. The CDR3 extends over 14 amino acids. V gave up 4 bases and J gave up 2 bases; unmatched junction bases: 3. CDR3: CASSPSGLTDTQYF. The CDR3 nucleotides read TGCGCCAGCAGCCCTAGCGGGCTCACAGATACGCAGTATTTT.

The V call is TRBV30, the J call TRBJ2-3, with D possibly being TRBD1 (5 bases). Trimming took 8 bases from V and 3 from J, leaving 12 bases between them. The V gene's germline CDR1 is GTSNPN and CDR2 SVGIG (reference sequence). This CDR3 region has 12 residues. CDR3 bases: TGTGCCACAAGGGGCCTGACAGATACGCAGTATTTT. It is translated as CATRGLTDTQYF.

The rearrangement joins TRBV7-9 to TRBJ1-2; 8 nucleotides line up with TRBD1. The V segment lost 1 base and the J segment 2 bases; nucleotides outside the gene matches: 0. Germline V gene data show CDR1 as SEHNR and CDR2 as FQNEAQ (reference sequence). The CDR3 has 14 amino acids. CDR3 region: CASSLGTGNYGYTF. CDR3 DNA sequence: TGTGCCAGCAGCTTAGGGACAGGGAACTATGGCTACACCTTC.

The chain carries TRBV15 and TRBJ2-3, with D possibly being TRBD2 (5 bases). The V gene's germline CDR1 is LNHNV and CDR2 YYDKDF (reference sequence). CDR3 size: 17 residues. Trimming removed 0 bases from V and 2 bases from J, with 15 bases in between. CDR3: CATSRDKYVRATDTQYF. CDR3 bases: TGTGCCACCAGCAGAGATAAATATGTGAGGGCCACAGATACGCAGTATTTT. Full variable domain (rest looked up from reference TRBV15 and TRBJ2-3): DAMVIQNPRYQVTQFGKPVTLSCSQTLNHNVMYWYQQKSSQAPKLLFHYYDKDFNNEADTPDNFQSRRPNTSFCFLDIRSPGLGDTAMYLCATSRDKYVRATDTQYFGPGTRLTVL.

The chain has TRBV5-1 and TRBJ2-3; TRBD2 matches 11 bases. The V gene's germline CDR1 is SGHRS and CDR2 YFSETQ. CDR3 length equals 16 residues. With V trimmed by 5 bases and J by 6 bases, 11 bases remained unmatched. The CDR3 nucleotides are TGCGCCAGCAGTACGACTAGCGGGACCCTCCTGGATACGCAGTATTTT. Translated: CASSTTSGTLLDTQYF.

The chain has TRBV19 and TRBJ2-3, with D possibly being TRBD2 (6 bases). The CDR3 length is 17 residues. V was shortened by 3 bases and J by 3 bases, with 19 bases between the two germline ends. Germline V gene lookup returns CDR1 LNHDA and CDR2 SQIVND (reference sequence). The CDR3 loop reads CASSMGVEGGLTDTQYF. CDR3 DNA: TGTGCCAGTAGTATGGGGGTAGAGGGAGGCTTGACAGATACGCAGTATTTT.

This chain links TRBV6-6 with TRBJ2-5, with TRBD2 matching over 9 bases. The ends lost 2 bases at V and 5 bases at J; junction bases unmatched: 6. The germline V gene encodes CDR1 MNHNY and CDR2 SVGAGI (reference sequence). There are 15 residues in the CDR3. CDR3 residues: CASSYGGGARETQYF. DNA of the CDR3: TGTGCCAGCAGTTACGGCGGGGGGGCTCGGGAGACCCAGTACTTC.

The rearrangement joins TRBV5-1 to TRBJ1-2; no clear D gene. The CDR3 runs to 14 residues. V gave up 0 bases and J gave up 6 bases, with 12 bases separating them. CDR1 is SGHRS and CDR2 is YFSETQ in the germline V gene. CDR3 sequence reads: CASSLGHLEDGYTF. The CDR3 bases are TGCGCCAGCAGCTTGGGCCACCTAGAAGATGGCTACACCTTC.

The CDR3 DNA follows: TGTGCCACACAACAGGGGGCGGCTCGAGAGACCCAGTACTTC. It is translated as CATQQGAARETQYF. V usage is TRBV6-6 and J usage is TRBJ2-5; 9 bases agree with TRBD1. The ends lost 10 bases at V and 4 bases at J; junction bases unmatched: 10. CDR1 MNHNY and CDR2 SVGAGI come from the germline V gene (reference sequence). The CDR3 consists of 14 residues.

The table lists this clone with a few counts. The chain recombines TRBV13 with TRBJ1-6; D call uncertain. The V and J ends lost 4 bases and 9 bases respectively, with 19 bases between them. This CDR3 has 16 residues. Germline V CDR1 and CDR2: PRHDT, FYEKMQ (reference sequence). CDR3 nucleotide sequence: TGTGCCAGCAGCTCCAACGGCCTGTCACCGGGTTCACCCCTCCACTTT. As protein: CASSSNGLSPGSPLHF.

This clone turned up a few times. The gene calls are TRBV6-5 and TRBJ1-6; D gene unclear. Trimming pared 7 bases from V and 10 bases from J, leaving 14 bases between. The CDR3 extends over 13 amino acids. Germline V lookup: CDR1 MNHEY, CDR2 SVGAGI. The CDR3 sequence: CASITTRESPLHF. The CDR3 DNA reads as TGTGCCAGCATAACGACAAGGGAATCACCCCTCCACTTT.

This chain uses TRBV7-9 with TRBJ2-2; 7 bases agree with TRBD1. This CDR3 has 15 residues. From germline, CDR1 is SEHNR and CDR2 FQNEAQ (reference sequence). V shed 5 bases and J 5 bases; nucleotides not matched to a gene: 8. For the CDR3, the DNA is TGTGCCAGCAGCCCGACAGGGTGGGAAACCGGGGAGCTGTTTTTT. Translated, it gives CASSPTGWETGELFF.

The V gene is TRBV7-9, the J gene TRBJ1-3; 9 bases line up with TRBD1. V gave up 5 bases and J gave up 6 bases; unmatched junction bases: 11. The CDR3 sequence is 16 residues long. Germline CDR1 reads SEHNR; CDR2 reads FQNEAQ (reference sequence). In DNA, the CDR3 is TGTGCCAGCAGCCCGCCACCGGACAGGGGAGTAAACACCATATATTTT. Protein: CASSPPPDRGVNTIYF.

This chain joins TRBV6-1 and TRBJ2-3; TRBD1 matches at 11 bases. V lost 0 bases and J lost 8; bases outside the gene matches: 4. This CDR3 region has 15 residues. The V gene's germline CDR1 is MNHNS and CDR2 SASEGT. This CDR3 reads CASSEAGQGVGTQYF. As DNA, the CDR3 is TGTGCCAGCAGTGAAGCGGGACAGGGGGTGGGTACGCAGTATTTT.

This clone appeared a single time. The chain employs TRBV11-2 and TRBJ2-3, with TRBD1 matching 11 bases. Looked up from germline, CDR1 is SGHAT and CDR2 is FQNNGV. With V trimmed by 4 bases and J by 3 bases, 0 bases remained unmatched. The CDR3 is 14 amino acids. CDR3 sequence: CASSWDRGTDTQYF. The CDR3 nucleotides are TGTGCCAGCAGCTGGGACAGGGGGACAGATACGCAGTATTTT.

The CDR3 region is CASSVSPEGAHEQYF. The DNA for the CDR3 is TGTGCCAGCAGTGTCTCCCCGGAGGGAGCCCACGAGCAGTACTTC. The rearrangement links TRBV6-1 to TRBJ2-7, with a weak D call TRBD2 (6 bases). Germline CDR1 reads MNHNS; CDR2 reads SASEGT. Trimming shortened V by 4 bases and J by 5 bases, and 18 bases separated the two germline ends. The CDR3 contains 15 residues.

This chain joins TRBV5-1 and TRBJ2-2, with D unresolved. V lost 2 bases and J 4 bases, leaving 9 bases between the germline ends. Germline CDR1 and CDR2: SGHRS and YFSETQ. CDR3 size: 14 residues. DNA of the CDR3: TGCGCCAGCAGCTTCGGCCAGAGCACCGGGGAGCTGTTTTTT. Its translation: CASSFGQSTGELFF.

J is TRBJ1-6 and V is TRBV7-2; D is ambiguous. Germline loops: CDR1 SGHTA, CDR2 FQGNSA. With 1 base removed from V and 4 bases from J, the gap between germline ends came to 8 bases. This CDR3 contains 15 residues. Here the CDR3 DNA reads TGTGCCAGCAGCTTAGGGTGGCGATATAATTCACCCCTCCACTTT. Its protein product is CASSLGWRYNSPLHF.

The chain has TRBV14 and TRBJ2-7; tentatively, D is TRBD2 (6 bases). Per germline, CDR1 SGHDN and CDR2 FVKESK. The CDR3 runs to 11 residues. V was cut by 4 bases and J by 9 bases, with 10 bases left in between. The CDR3 DNA is TGTGCCAGCAGCCCGGGGGTTAGGCAGTACTTC. Translation gives CASSPGVRQYF.